This record looks at one T cell receptor (beta chain) sequence and its context. Only in-frame clones appear in the TCRdb table, and some are missing; sequencing was by immunoSEQ multiplex PCR. The sample carries about 56,000 clones, over 80% recorded once. The sort gate was single viable CD3+CD4+CD8-CD45RO+ cells for memory CD4+ T cells. This CDR3 is 16 amino acids long. Trimming pared 0 bases from V and 6 bases from J, leaving 18 bases between. Germline V gene lookup returns CDR1 GTSNPN and CDR2 SVGIG (reference sequence). The record originates from a study of memory CD4+ T cells and cytomegalovirus serostatus.

The chain uses TRBV30 and TRBJ1-5; TRBD1 is a possible D gene (5 bases). The receptor was derived from an adult in good health and CMV-seronegative. The sample taken for sequencing was memory CD4+ T cells from blood. The CDR3 loop reads CAWSVRAGRGGQPQHF. Written as DNA, the CDR3 is TGTGCCTGGAGTGTACGGGCAGGGCGAGGAGGTCAGCCCCAGCATTTT. The whole variable domain, remainder taken from reference TRBV30 and TRBJ1-5, is SQTIHQWPATLVQPVGSPLSLECTVEGTSNPNLYWYRQAAGRGLQLLFYSVGIGQISSEVPQNLSASRPQDRQFILSSKKLLLSDSGFYLCAWSVRAGRGGQPQHFGDGTRLSIL.